This TCR beta chain appears in the sequencing data of a study of graft-versus-host responses after intestinal transplantation. The CDR3 is made up of 15 amino acids. The junction had 4 bases not matched to a gene; V was cut back by 1 base and J by 3 bases. The germline CDR1 and CDR2 sequences are MGHRA and YSYEKL. This clone was found once. Its antigen is still unknown. Clones were sequenced by immunoSEQ multiplex PCR, and TCRdb holds only the in-frame ones, with some missing. Of over 70,000 clones in the sample, around 91% were seen once. The receptor was isolated from a human donor who was the organ donor for an intestinal transplant. The material was unstimulated CD8+ T cells sorted from spleen or lymph node cells, obtained before transplant. The chain links TRBV4-1 to TRBJ2-7, with 9 bases matching TRBD2. The CDR3 region has the DNA TGCGCCAGCAGCCAAGGGGCTAGCGGGGTCTACGAGCAGTACGTC. This sequence encodes CASSQGASGVYEQYV.